The clone carrying this TCR beta chain was seen only once. The antigen is unknown. These data originate in a study of T cell repertoires in cytomegalovirus infection. Across the whole study: HLA-C-restricted CMV epitopes, recently identified, and well-studied HLA-B-restricted ones were used by the study. Through public TCR beta signatures, both CMV infection and matching HLA type were indicated. Overall study results and limits: Ex vivo, HLA-C-restricted CMV-specific TCR beta clonotypes prevailed over the rest of the response.

TCRdb reanalysed the reads using MiXCR and keeps one entry per CDR3 protein. The repertoire consists of roughly 860,000 distinct CDR3 sequences, with 32% occurring once and the leading ten covering under 15%. The CDR3 length is 19 residues. V lost 4 bases, J lost 1 base, and 22 bases lay in between. Germline CDR1 is MGHRA and CDR2 is YSYEKL. The specimen was cultured CD8+ T cells from PBMCs, collected from culture after CMV antigen stimulation. The source is a human donor in good health (CMV status not recorded). Some clones in this sample may be carry-over from other donors' samples. The chain links TRBV4-1 to TRBJ2-2; TRBD2 might be the D (6 bases). The CDR3 spells CASSLKAVAGSRNTGELFF. The CDR3 DNA is TGCGCCAGCAGCCTGAAAGCGGTTGCGGGATCAAGGAACACCGGGGAGCTGTTTTTT.